This TCR beta chain is drawn from a study of cytomegalovirus exposure and HLA in healthy donors. It was with 60 Vbeta and 13 Jbeta primers that the PCR ran. Data came from immunoSEQ multiplex PCR; TCRdb stores just in-frame clones and leaves some out. The data hold tens of thousands of clones, with 76% observed a single time. Germline loops: CDR1 MDHEN, CDR2 SYDVKM. Trimming removed 3 bases from V and 10 bases from J; junction bases left unmatched: 8. The CDR3 covers 15 residues. The chain employs TRBV28 and TRBJ1-6, with TRBD1 matching over 8 bases. The sequenced sample was PBMCs. The source of this sequence is a male donor in good health and CMV-seronegative. Written as DNA, the CDR3 is TGTGCCAGCAGTTTTCCGTCGGACAGGGAGTCACCCCTCCACTTT. Protein product: CASSFPSDRESPLHF. The whole variable domain, remainder taken from reference TRBV28 and TRBJ1-6, is DVKVTQSSRYLVKRTGEKVFLECVQDMDHENMFWYRQDPGLGLRLIYFSYDVKMKEKGDIPEGYSVSREKKERFSLILESASTNQTSMYLCASSFPSDRESPLHFGNGTRLTVT.